This T cell receptor beta chain was recorded in a study of T cells in Graves' hyperthyroidism and ophthalmopathy. About the study: Blood from the periphery was taken at initial diagnosis, before any treatment.

Ten or more counts support this clonotype. Germline assignment: CDR1 KGHSH and CDR2 LQKENI. The ends lost 6 bases at V and 2 bases at J; junction bases unmatched: 14. There are 18 residues in the CDR3. What was amplified from RNA transcripts were TCR beta CDR3 regions. The HTBI primer set drove a first-round RT-PCR of the TCR CDR3. TCRdb reprocessed the multiplex PCR reads with MiXCR, giving one entry per CDR3 protein. This table has 300,000 to 450,000 distinct CDR3 sequences, more than 12% appearing once. Sequenced material: blood. The TCR sequence derives from a woman in her 30s with Graves' ophthalmopathy. V is TRBV18 and J is TRBJ2-1, with 9 bases aligning to TRBD2. The CDR3 reads CASSSGVAGAPTYNEQFF. For the CDR3, the DNA is TGTGCCAGCTCGTCAGGGGTAGCGGGGGCCCCAACCTACAATGAGCAGTTCTTC.